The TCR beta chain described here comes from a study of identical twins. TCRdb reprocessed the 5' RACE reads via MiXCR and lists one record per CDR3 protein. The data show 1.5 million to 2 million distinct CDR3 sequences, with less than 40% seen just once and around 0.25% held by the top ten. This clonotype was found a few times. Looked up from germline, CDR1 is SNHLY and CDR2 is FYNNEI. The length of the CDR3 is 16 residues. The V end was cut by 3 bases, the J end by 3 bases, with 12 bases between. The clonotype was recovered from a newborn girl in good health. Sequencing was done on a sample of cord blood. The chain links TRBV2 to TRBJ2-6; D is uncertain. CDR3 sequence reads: CASSDQRVNGANVLTF. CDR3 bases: TGTGCCAGCAGTGATCAAAGGGTAAATGGGGCCAACGTCCTGACTTTC.